A single sample gave rise to the 10 T cell receptor beta chains below, sequenced in a study of blood T cell repertoires in COVID-19. TCRdb's copy holds only in-frame clones and misses some; the assay was immunoSEQ multiplex PCR. Among some 97,000 clones, 85% were seen once, and the ten largest hold around 15%. Sequencing input: peripheral blood. These receptors all come from a man in his fifties or sixties with active or convalescent COVID-19.

This clone was counted once. This chain connects TRBV28 to TRBJ1-4; D is ambiguous. The CDR3 length is 14 residues. The V gene lost 6 bases and the J gene lost 4 bases, with 12 bases spanning the gap. In germline, CDR1 is MDHEN, CDR2 SYDVKM. The CDR3 DNA reads as TGTGCCAGCAGCACCTTCGCACTTAATGAAAAACTGTTTTTT. Encoded protein: CASSTFALNEKLFF.

In regard to this clone: A read error may account for a junction end that differs from germline. The V and J genes are TRBV10-1 and TRBJ2-2; D may be TRBD2 (5 bases). The CDR3 loop spans 16 amino acids. Germline V gene sequence: CDR1 WNHNN, CDR2 SYGVQD (reference sequence). Here the CDR3 DNA reads TGCGCCAGCAGGGGAAACGAAGAATTAGAACACCGGGGAGCTGTTTTT. It specifies CASRGNEELEHRGAVF.

The J gene is TRBJ2-2, the V gene TRBV5-4; 8 bases are a match to TRBD2. V gave up 5 bases and J gave up 4 bases; unmatched junction bases: 7. The CDR3 totals 15 residues. Germline V gives CDR1 SGHNT, CDR2 YYREEE (reference sequence). The DNA for the CDR3 is TGTGCCAGCAGGCCGCGGGAGGCCGGCACCGGGGAGCTGTTTTTT. It translates to CASRPREAGTGELFF.

This clone came up once. This rearrangement joins TRBV9 to TRBJ2-1, with 7 bases fitting TRBD2. V lost 0 bases and J lost 10; bases outside the gene matches: 7. CDR1 is SGDLS, CDR2 YYNGEE, per germline. This CDR3 region has 14 residues. The CDR3 DNA follows: TGTGCCAGCAGCGTAGGGAGTAGCGGGCAAGAGCAGTTCTTC. As protein: CASSVGSSGQEQFF.

The chain combines TRBV5-4 with TRBJ2-5; no clear D. Germline V gene data show CDR1 as SGHNT and CDR2 as YYREEE (reference sequence). V lost 2 bases to trimming and J lost 4 bases, with 9 bases between them. The CDR3 is 13 amino acids. The DNA of the CDR3 is TGTGCCAGCAGCTTTTTTGAGTCAGAGACCCAGTACTTC. Protein product: CASSFFESETQYF. Combining the CDR3 with reference TRBV5-4 and TRBJ2-5 gives the whole variable domain ETGVTQSPTHLIKTRGQQVTLRCSSQSGHNTVSWYQQALGQGPQFIFQYYREEENGRGNFPPRFSGLQFPNYSSELNVNALELDDSALYLCASSFFESETQYFGPGTRLLVL.

The chain uses TRBV28 and TRBJ1-5, with D possibly matching TRBD1 (5 bases). Germline loops: CDR1 MDHEN, CDR2 SYDVKM. The V gene lost 6 bases and the J gene lost 4 bases, with 16 bases spanning the gap. The length of the CDR3 is 15 residues. The CDR3 reads CASSYPGPSNQPQHF. The CDR3, as DNA: TGTGCCAGCAGCTACCCAGGGCCATCAAATCAGCCCCAGCATTTT.

The chain carries TRBV19 and TRBJ2-7; 8 bases fit TRBD1. With V trimmed by 3 bases and J by 10 bases, 8 bases remained unmatched. Germline CDR1 and CDR2: LNHDA and SQIVND (reference sequence). The CDR3 is made up of 13 amino acids. CDR3 region: CASSMVNRGNQYF. The CDR3, as DNA: TGTGCCAGTAGTATGGTGAACAGGGGGAACCAGTACTTC.

The CDR3 sequence: CASSPGTGVQPQHF. The CDR3 bases are TGTGCCAGCAGCCCCGGGACAGGGGTTCAGCCCCAGCATTTT. The rearrangement joins TRBV7-9 to TRBJ1-5; TRBD1 aligns across 10 bases. CDR1 and CDR2 from the germline V gene are SEHNR and FQNEAQ (reference sequence). The CDR3 spans 14 residues. Trimming cost V 5 bases and J 6 bases; bases outside gene matches: 4.

The chain joins TRBV5-1 to TRBJ1-3; weak D call: TRBD1 (5 bases). CDR1 SGHRS and CDR2 YFSETQ come from the germline V gene. This CDR3 spans 14 amino acids. V was cut by 1 base and J by 8 bases, with 13 bases left in between. The chain's CDR3 is CASSLSRVSDTIYF. In nucleotides, the CDR3 is TGCGCCAGCAGCTTGTCCAGGGTGTCGGACACCATATATTTT.

This clone turned up a few times. CDR3 protein: CASSHIGTSGKNTGELFF. CDR3 nucleotide sequence: TGCGCCAGCAGTCACATCGGGACTAGCGGGAAGAACACCGGGGAGCTGTTTTTT. The chain uses TRBV23-1 and TRBJ2-2; 13 bases line up with TRBD2. TRBV23-1 has ORF status, its function being uncertain. The CDR3 contains 18 residues. Trimming took 3 bases from V and 1 from J; bases not matched to a gene: 5.